This TCR beta chain was sequenced in a study of human T cells and chemical hapten exposure. With 2 bases clipped from V and 10 bases from J, the junction kept 8 bases outside the gene matches. This CDR3 has 15 amino acids. Germline V gene data show CDR1 as SEHNR and CDR2 as FQNEAQ (reference sequence). Authors' data handling: Between about 20,000 and 690,600 TCRs appeared in each sample, and the median stood at approximately 100,000. MiXCR, applied by TCRdb to the RACE reads, yields one record per CDR3 protein. The V and J calls here are based on TCRdb, not the publication. The sample consists of about 84,000 distinct CDR3 sequences, more than 9% of them appearing once. Study results and limitations: Patch test scores rose with PT1 expanded TCR counts, a positive correlation. There were significantly more large CDR3 similarity clusters among expanded TCRs than among controls.

This clonotype came up many times. Its antigen is unknown. Described time point: patch test 2, 6 weeks after DPC sensitization. Treatment in this sample: therapeutic diphenylcyclopropenone sensitization with weekly scalp DPC. The origin of this receptor is a woman between 45 and 65 years old with alopecia areata. Some clones in this sample may be carry-over from other donors' samples. This chain uses TRBV7-9 with TRBJ2-1, with 10 bases identical to TRBD2. The sequenced sample was whole blood, obtained in connection with sensitization to the hapten diphenylcyclopropenone (DPC). The CDR3 region has the DNA TGTGCCAGCAGCTTAACCAACCCTAGCGGGAGCGAGCAGTTCTTC. Amino acids: CASSLTNPSGSEQFF.